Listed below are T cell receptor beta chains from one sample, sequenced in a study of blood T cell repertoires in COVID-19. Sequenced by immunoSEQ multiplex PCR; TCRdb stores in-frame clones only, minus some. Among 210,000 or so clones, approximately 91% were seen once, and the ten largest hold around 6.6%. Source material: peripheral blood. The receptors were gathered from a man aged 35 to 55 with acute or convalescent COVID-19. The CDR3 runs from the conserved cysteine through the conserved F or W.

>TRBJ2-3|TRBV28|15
CASTGLAGGTDTQYF
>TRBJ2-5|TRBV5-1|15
CASSAEDRGGETQYF
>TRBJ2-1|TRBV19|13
CASSPGGGYEQFF
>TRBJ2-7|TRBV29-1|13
CSAGRGSSYEQYF
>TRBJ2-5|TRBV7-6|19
CASSFGRPPDRTILETQYF
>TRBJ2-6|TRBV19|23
CASRVSISRGQGGLKSGANVLTF
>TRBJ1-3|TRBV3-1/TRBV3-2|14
CASSPRTAGNTIYF
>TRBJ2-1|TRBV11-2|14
CASSLQRGYNEQFF
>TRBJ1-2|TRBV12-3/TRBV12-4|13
CASSLGRHLGYTF
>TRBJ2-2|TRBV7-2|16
CASSLALVSNTGELFF
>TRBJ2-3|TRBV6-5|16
CASSYQLAGATDTQYF
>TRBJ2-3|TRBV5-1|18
CASSWTGTSGGGTDTQYF
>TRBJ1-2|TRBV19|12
CASSINRDGYTF
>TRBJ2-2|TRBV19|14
CASSIKAAPGELFF
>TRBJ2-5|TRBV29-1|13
CSVLTGLVETQYF
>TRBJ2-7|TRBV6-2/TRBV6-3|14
CASSYPMDTASWYF
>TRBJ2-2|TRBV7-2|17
CASSLTSGGVNTGELFF
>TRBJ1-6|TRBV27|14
CASRTGQGNSPLHF
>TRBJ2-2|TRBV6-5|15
CASSSTLNRAGELFF
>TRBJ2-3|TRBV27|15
CASSFGGVSTDTQYF
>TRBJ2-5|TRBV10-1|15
CASSESAGVGETQYF
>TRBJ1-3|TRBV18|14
CASSRADSGNTIYF
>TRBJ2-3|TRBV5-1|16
CASSSTPTSGKGTQYF
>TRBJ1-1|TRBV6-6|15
CASSGRQGVRTEAFF
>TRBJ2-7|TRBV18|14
CASSPGTLTYEQYF
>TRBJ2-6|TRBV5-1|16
CASSEQGPAGANVLTF
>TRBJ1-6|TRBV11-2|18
CASSLPPTNRGSNSPLHF
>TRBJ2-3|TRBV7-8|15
CASRVRPSRGDTQYF
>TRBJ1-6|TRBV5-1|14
CASSPTGVNSPLHF
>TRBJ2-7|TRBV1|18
CTSSQDWGASGGSYEQYF
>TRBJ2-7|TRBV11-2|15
CASSLADRGPYEQYF
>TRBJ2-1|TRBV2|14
CASSERQVYNEQFF
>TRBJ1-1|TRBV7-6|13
CASALKAGGEAFF
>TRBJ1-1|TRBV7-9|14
CASSLGQVNTEAFF
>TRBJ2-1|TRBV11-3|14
CASTRDPRGNEQFF
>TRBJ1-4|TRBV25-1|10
CASSSEKLFF
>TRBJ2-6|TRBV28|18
CASSSQGARSSGANVLTF
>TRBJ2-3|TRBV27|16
CASSLSPSTSTDTQYF
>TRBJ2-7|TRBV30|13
CAWGAGVGYEQYF
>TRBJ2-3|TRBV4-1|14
CASSQVQGTDTQYF
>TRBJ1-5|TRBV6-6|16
CATTTVGGTGAMPQHF
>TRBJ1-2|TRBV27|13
CASSLGTGSGYTF
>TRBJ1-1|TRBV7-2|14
CASSPQGVNTEAFF
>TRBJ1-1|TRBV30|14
CAWSVDFLNTEAFF
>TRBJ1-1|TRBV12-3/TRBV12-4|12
CASNTGGTEAFF
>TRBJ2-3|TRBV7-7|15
CASSLGRAGTDTQYF
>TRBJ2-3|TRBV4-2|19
CASSLTPGQAFPSTDTQYF
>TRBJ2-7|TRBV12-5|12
CASGTGGYEQYF
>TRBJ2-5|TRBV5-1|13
CASSSEGVETQYF
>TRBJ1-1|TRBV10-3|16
CAISDPGQGRYGEAFF
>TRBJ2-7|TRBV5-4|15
CASSLADSGTYEQYF